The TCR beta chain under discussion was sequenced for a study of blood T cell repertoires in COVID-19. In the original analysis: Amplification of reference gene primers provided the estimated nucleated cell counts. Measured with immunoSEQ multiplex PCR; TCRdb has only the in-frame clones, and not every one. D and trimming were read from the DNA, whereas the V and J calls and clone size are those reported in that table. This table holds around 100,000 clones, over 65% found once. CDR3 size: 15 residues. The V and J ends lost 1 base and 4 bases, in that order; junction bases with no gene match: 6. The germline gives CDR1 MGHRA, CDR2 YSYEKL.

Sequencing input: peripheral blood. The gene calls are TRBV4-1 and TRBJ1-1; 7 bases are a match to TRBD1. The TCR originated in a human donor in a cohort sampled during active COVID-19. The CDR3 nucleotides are TGCGCCAGCAGCCAAGTCCCTGCAGGGGGCACTGAAGCTTTCTTT. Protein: CASSQVPAGGTEAFF.